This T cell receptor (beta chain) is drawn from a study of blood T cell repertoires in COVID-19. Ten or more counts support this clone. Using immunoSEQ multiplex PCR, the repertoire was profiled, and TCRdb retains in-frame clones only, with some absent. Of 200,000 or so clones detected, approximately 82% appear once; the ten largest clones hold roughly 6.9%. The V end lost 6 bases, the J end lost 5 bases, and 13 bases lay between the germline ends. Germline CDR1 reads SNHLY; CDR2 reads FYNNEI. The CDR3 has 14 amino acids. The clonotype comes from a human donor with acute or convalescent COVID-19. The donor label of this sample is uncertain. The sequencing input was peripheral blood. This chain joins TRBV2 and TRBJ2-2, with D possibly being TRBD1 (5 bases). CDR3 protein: CASRPLDITGELFF. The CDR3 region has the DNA TGTGCCAGCAGGCCCTTGGACATTACCGGGGAGCTGTTTTTT.